This entry lists 18 T cell receptor beta chains sequenced from one sample in a study of blood T cell repertoires in COVID-19. TCRdb's copy holds only in-frame clones and misses some; the assay was immunoSEQ multiplex PCR. The sample contains approximately 92,000 clones, 86% of which appear only once. Material for sequencing was peripheral blood. Receptors originate from a woman aged 55-69 years in a cohort sampled during active or convalescent COVID-19.

The rearrangement joins TRBV5-5 to TRBJ2-1; 11 bases match TRBD2. This CDR3 has 15 amino acids. In germline, CDR1 is SGHKS, CDR2 YYEKEE (reference sequence). V gave up 5 bases and J gave up 4 bases; unmatched junction bases: 5. CDR3 nucleotides: TGTGCCAGCAGTCAGGGACTAGCGGATTACAATGAGCAGTTCTTC. It yields the protein CASSQGLADYNEQFF.

The chain carries TRBV2 and TRBJ1-5; D remains unclear. The CDR3 runs to 12 residues. V was shortened by 5 bases and J by 2 bases, with 4 bases between the two germline ends. Germline assignment: CDR1 SNHLY and CDR2 FYNNEI. CDR3 DNA sequence: TGTGCCAGCAGTCAGGGCAATCAGCCCCAGCATTTT. Translation: CASSQGNQPQHF.

V usage is TRBV6-5 and J usage is TRBJ2-7; weak D call: TRBD1 (6 bases). V lost 2 bases, J lost 7 bases, and 9 bases lay in between. The CDR3 runs to 12 residues. Germline V gene lookup returns CDR1 MNHEY and CDR2 SVGAGI. CDR3 region: CASSYQGLEQYF. CDR3 sequence (DNA): TGTGCCAGCAGTTACCAGGGGCTTGAGCAGTACTTC.

The chain couples TRBV7-2 to TRBJ1-5; D may be TRBD1 (5 bases). The ends were cut back, 3 bases at V and 1 base at J, with 7 bases in the middle. This CDR3 comprises 14 residues. Germline V gives CDR1 SGHTA, CDR2 FQGNSA. CDR3 sequence (DNA): TGTGCCAGCAGCTTTGCAGGGAGCAATCAGCCCCAGCATTTT. Protein sequence: CASSFAGSNQPQHF. Drawing the rest from reference TRBV7-2 and TRBJ1-5, the complete variable domain is GAGVSQSPSNKVTEKGKDVELRCDPISGHTALYWYRQSLGQGLEFLIYFQGNSAPDKSGLPSDRFSAERTGGSVSTLTIQRTQQEDSAVYLCASSFAGSNQPQHFGDGTRLSIL.

The chain is built from TRBV12-3 or TRBV12-4 and TRBJ2-1, with 7 nucleotides matching TRBD2. This CDR3 comprises 11 residues. The J segment lost 15 bases and the V segment lost 5 bases, leaving 7 bases of the junction unmatched. The CDR3 DNA reads TGTGCCAGCAGTCTAGAAGCGGGGCGGTTCTTC. Its translation is CASSLEAGRFF.

A single count supports this clone. The rearrangement joins TRBV10-3 to TRBJ1-1; TRBD1 agrees at 9 bases. After removal of 6 bases from V and 3 bases from J, the junction contained 8 bases not matched to a gene. Germline CDR1 reads ENHRY; CDR2 reads SYGVKD. This CDR3 region has 15 residues. For the CDR3, the DNA is TGTGCCATCAGGACGGGGACAGGGAGGGACACTGAAGCTTTCTTT. It codes for CAIRTGTGRDTEAFF.

The chain employs TRBV5-1 and TRBJ1-1, with a tentative D call TRBD1 (5 bases). This CDR3 region has 13 residues. The germline V gene has CDR1 SGHRS and CDR2 YFSETQ. V lost 3 bases to trimming and J lost 2 bases, with 8 bases between them. DNA of the CDR3: TGCGCCAGCAGCTCTGGACACAACACTGAAGCTTTCTTT. Its protein product is CASSSGHNTEAFF.

This sequence joins TRBV6-1 and TRBJ1-2; possible D gene TRBD1, 5 bases. CDR3 length: 16 amino acids. V was clipped by 2 bases and J by 2 bases, with 15 bases between them. Germline CDR1 and CDR2: MNHNS and SASEGT. The CDR3 protein is CASSEHGGRTNYGYTF. For the CDR3, the DNA is TGTGCCAGCAGTGAACACGGGGGACGGACAAACTATGGCTACACCTTC.

The genes are TRBV4-1 and TRBJ2-1; 13 positions agree with TRBD2. The CDR3 is 16 residues long. Germline CDR1 and CDR2: MGHRA and YSYEKL. The V and J ends lost 4 bases and 3 bases, in that order; junction bases with no gene match: 3. DNA for the CDR3: TGCGCCAGCAGCCCGGGACTAGCGGGATACTACAATGAGCAGTTCTTC. Amino acids: CASSPGLAGYYNEQFF.

The J gene is TRBJ1-5, the V gene TRBV6-5; the match to TRBD1 covers 7 bases. Germline CDR1 and CDR2: MNHEY and SVGAGI. The CDR3 sequence is 15 residues long. Germline trimming cut 4 bases from V and 2 bases from J; bases unmatched to any gene: 5. CDR3 protein: CASSFTGTGNQPQHF. The CDR3 nucleotides read TGTGCCAGCAGTTTTACCGGGACAGGCAATCAGCCCCAGCATTTT.

The chain has TRBV2 and TRBJ2-7, with a tentative D call TRBD1 (5 bases). The V end was cut by 0 bases, the J end by 2 bases, with 14 bases between. This CDR3 is 16 amino acids long. The germline V gene encodes CDR1 SNHLY and CDR2 FYNNEI. This CDR3 reads CASSEALYGQTYEQYF. The DNA of the CDR3 is TGTGCCAGCAGTGAAGCGCTTTACGGACAAACCTACGAGCAGTACTTC.

The chain couples TRBV19 to TRBJ1-2, with 7 bases lining up with TRBD1. Trimming at V came to 6 bases and at J to 6 bases, leaving 7 bases not matched to a gene. Germline CDR1 LNHDA, CDR2 SQIVND (reference sequence). The CDR3 is made up of 13 amino acids. The CDR3 DNA follows: TGTGCCAGTAGGATCGGACAGGAGAATGGCTACACCTTC. Its protein product is CASRIGQENGYTF.

The chain links TRBV27 to TRBJ2-3; no firm D call. Trimming cost V 5 bases and J 6 bases, with 24 bases left between them. Germline CDR1 MNHEY, CDR2 SMNVEV (reference sequence). CDR3 length: 17 amino acids. The CDR3 loop is CASSTQTWSRHRDTQYF. CDR3 nucleotides: TGTGCCAGCAGTACCCAGACTTGGTCTCGGCATAGGGATACGCAGTATTTT.

Points on this clone: In the same sample, other DNA sequences code for this CDR3. The V call is TRBV5-4, the J call TRBJ1-1; D is undetermined. V shed 4 bases and J shed 5 bases, with 12 bases lying between them. CDR1 is SGHNT and CDR2 is YYREEE in the germline V gene (reference sequence). The CDR3 is 13 residues long. The CDR3, as DNA: TGTGCCAGCAGCCCCCCGGGAGAGACTGAAGCTTTCTTT. It codes for CASSPPGETEAFF. Filled out from reference TRBV5-4 and TRBJ1-1, the complete variable domain reads ETGVTQSPTHLIKTRGQQVTLRCSSQSGHNTVSWYQQALGQGPQFIFQYYREEENGRGNFPPRFSGLQFPNYSSELNVNALELDDSALYLCASSPPGETEAFFGQGTRLTVV.

This clone was recorded only once. The chain couples TRBV28 to TRBJ2-7; a weak D match, TRBD2 (6 bases). Germline V gene data show CDR1 as MDHEN and CDR2 as SYDVKM. This CDR3 is built from 16 residues. V was shortened by 6 bases and J by 4 bases, with 22 bases between the two germline ends. The CDR3 bases are TGTGCCAGCAGACTAGCCCGCGGGCGAAATGGGTACGAGCAGTACTTC. This sequence encodes CASRLARGRNGYEQYF.

The chain has TRBV5-8 and TRBJ2-1; 10 nucleotides line up with TRBD2. Trimming at V came to 0 bases and at J to 3 bases, leaving 0 bases not matched to a gene. The CDR3 contains 15 residues. The germline V gene encodes CDR1 SGHTS and CDR2 YDEGEE. The CDR3 spells CASSLGLAGYNEQFF. The CDR3 region has the DNA TGTGCCAGCAGCTTGGGACTAGCGGGCTACAATGAGCAGTTCTTC.

The V and J genes are TRBV5-1 and TRBJ2-3, with D unclear. There are 13 residues in the CDR3. The germline CDR1 and CDR2 sequences are SGHRS and YFSETQ. V lost 3 bases and J lost 6, with 11 bases in between. The CDR3 bases are TGCGCCAGCAGCTCCCTATCCAGGGATACGCAGTATTTT. It specifies CASSSLSRDTQYF.

The rearrangement joins TRBV18 to TRBJ2-7, with 8 bases identical to TRBD1. The CDR3 is 15 amino acids. Germline CDR1 is KGHSH and CDR2 is LQKENI. J gave up 2 bases and V 6 bases, and 9 bases lay outside the gene matches. This CDR3 reads CASSSLTGAAYEQYF. DNA of the CDR3: TGTGCCAGCTCGAGCTTGACAGGGGCGGCCTACGAGCAGTACTTC.